The 21 T cell receptor beta chains in this list originate from one sample, sequenced in a study of Ad26.COV2.S vaccination and SARS-CoV-2 variants. Treatment reported: 15 to 20 received Ad26.COV2.S at low or high dose, single or two shots; a few received placebo; per-sample allocation not given. Day 63 after the first injection of vaccine or placebo was the sampling time. Only in-frame clones appear in the TCRdb table, and some are missing; sequencing was by immunoSEQ multiplex PCR. This table has around 320,000 clones, around four fifths appearing once. Sequencing was performed on peripheral blood, taken in a trial of Ad26.COV2.S vaccine versus placebo. The receptors here all came from a person aged 18-60 years who received the Ad26.COV2.S COVID-19 vaccine or a placebo.

This sequence joins TRBV27 and TRBJ1-6, with no clear D. The germline V gene has CDR1 MNHEY and CDR2 SMNVEV (reference sequence). The CDR3 contains 15 residues. V was trimmed by 5 bases and J by 13 bases, leaving 21 bases between them. CDR3 sequence (DNA): TGTGCCAGCAGTCCCGCGGGGAGGGTAATGCTCCCCCTCCACTTT. Amino acids: CASSPAGRVMLPLHF.

The chain recombines TRBV6-4 with TRBJ1-1; D gene unclear. The CDR3 totals 13 residues. Germline V gene lookup returns CDR1 MRHNA and CDR2 SNTAGT. Trimming removed 5 bases from V and 1 base from J, with 8 bases in between. The CDR3 reads CASSNQPNTEAFF. CDR3 bases: TGTGCCAGCAGTAACCAGCCGAACACTGAAGCTTTCTTT.

CDR3 DNA: TGTGCCAGCAGCTTAGCCGGGGAGCTGTTTTTT. This translates into CASSLAGELFF. The V and J genes are TRBV7-6 and TRBJ2-2; the D is unclear. Germline V gene data show CDR1 as SGHVS and CDR2 as FNYEAQ. Trimming took off 0 bases at V and 7 bases at J, with 0 bases between the two ends. The CDR3 runs 11 residues. Combining the CDR3 with reference TRBV7-6 and TRBJ2-2 gives the whole variable domain GAGVSQSPRYKVTKRGQDVALRCDPISGHVSLYWYRQALGQGPEFLTYFNYEAQQDKSGLPNDRFSAERPEGSISTLTIQRTEQRDSAMYRCASSLAGELFFGEGSRLTVL.

The chain recombines TRBV19 with TRBJ1-1; TRBD1 might be the D (6 bases). Between the trimmed V and J ends, which lost 7 bases and 2 bases, there was a span of 14 bases. This CDR3 comprises 14 residues. The germline gives CDR1 LNHDA, CDR2 SQIVND (reference sequence). The CDR3 sequence: CASNLNRDNTEAFF. DNA of the CDR3: TGTGCCAGTAACCTTAACAGGGACAACACTGAAGCTTTCTTT.

The chain recombines TRBV28 with TRBJ1-2; 12 bases are shared with TRBD1. The V and J ends lost 2 bases and 5 bases, in that order; junction bases with no gene match: 15. Germline loops: CDR1 MDHEN, CDR2 SYDVKM. CDR3 size: 19 residues. The CDR3 DNA follows: TGTGCCAGCAGTTTAGTACCCGGGACAGGGGGCGCCGGGGGGTATGGCTACACCTTC. Protein: CASSLVPGTGGAGGYGYTF.

The chain has TRBV28 and TRBJ2-7; the D call may be TRBD1 or TRBD2 (5 bases each). V gave up 3 bases and J gave up 9 bases, with 12 bases separating them. CDR3 length: 12 residues. The germline V gene encodes CDR1 MDHEN and CDR2 SYDVKM. CDR3 in amino acids: CASSLVGGGQYF. CDR3 nucleotide sequence: TGTGCCAGCAGTTTGGTCGGTGGGGGGCAGTACTTC.

This clone was counted once. V is TRBV19 and J is TRBJ2-2, with D perhaps matching TRBD1 (6 bases). The V gene lost 1 base and the J gene lost 5 bases, with 8 bases spanning the gap. CDR3 length: 14 amino acids. CDR1 and CDR2 (germline): LNHDA, SQIVND (reference sequence). CDR3 amino acids: CASSIGGRTGELFF. Written as DNA, the CDR3 is TGTGCCAGTAGTATAGGGGGGCGGACCGGGGAGCTGTTTTTT.

The rearrangement links TRBV24-1 to TRBJ2-5; D is unclear. This CDR3 has 11 residues. The V gene lost 8 bases and the J gene lost 5 bases, with 8 bases spanning the gap. Per germline, CDR1 KGHDR and CDR2 SFDVKD. CDR3 loop: CATILRETQYF. The CDR3 DNA reads as TGTGCCACCATTCTCAGGGAGACCCAGTACTTC.

The V gene is TRBV7-6, the J gene TRBJ2-1, with unresolved D. The V end was cut by 6 bases, the J end by 5 bases, with 14 bases between. The CDR3 spans 14 residues. CDR1 and CDR2 from the germline V gene are SGHVS and FNYEAQ. CDR3 in DNA: TGTGCCAGCAGTCAACGTCTCCTAAACAATGAGCAGTTCTTC. Residues: CASSQRLLNNEQFF. Filled out from reference TRBV7-6 and TRBJ2-1, the complete variable domain reads GAGVSQSPRYKVTKRGQDVALRCDPISGHVSLYWYRQALGQGPEFLTYFNYEAQQDKSGLPNDRFSAERPEGSISTLTIQRTEQRDSAMYRCASSQRLLNNEQFFGPGTRLTVL.

The chain uses TRBV5-4 and TRBJ2-7; D unresolved. Per germline, CDR1 SGHNT and CDR2 YYREEE (reference sequence). V lost 4 bases and J 3 bases, leaving 8 bases between the germline ends. The CDR3 contains 12 residues. In nucleotides, the CDR3 is TGTGCCAGCAGCACAGAGGACTACGAGCAGTACTTC. It translates to CASSTEDYEQYF.

The rearrangement uses TRBV3-1 (or the pseudogene TRBV3-2) and TRBJ1-3; D gene unclear. Looked up from germline, CDR1 is LGHDT and CDR2 is YNNKEL (reference sequence). The CDR3 extends over 14 amino acids. Trimming took off 4 bases at V and 0 bases at J, with 7 bases between the two ends. The CDR3: CASSLTVSGNTIYF. The CDR3 DNA follows: TGTGCCAGCAGCCTAACAGTCTCTGGAAACACCATATATTTT.

Here the CDR3 DNA reads TGTGCCAGCAGCCCCTGGAGGGGGGGGAACACTGAAGCTTTCTTT. Translating gives CASSPWRGGNTEAFF. The chain has TRBV6-5 and TRBJ1-1, with D perhaps matching TRBD1 (6 bases). The germline V and J ends were trimmed by 6 bases and 1 base, with 15 bases remaining between them. CDR1 MNHEY and CDR2 SVGAGI come from the germline V gene. The CDR3 runs 15 residues.

The J gene is TRBJ1-1, the V gene TRBV5-1, with 7 bases fitting TRBD1. This CDR3 has 15 residues. Germline V gives CDR1 SGHRS, CDR2 YFSETQ. V was clipped by 3 bases and J by 1 base; unmatched bases: 6. The CDR3 loop is CASSSKQGKNTEAFF. The CDR3 bases are TGCGCCAGCAGCTCCAAACAGGGGAAGAACACTGAAGCTTTCTTT. Together with reference TRBV5-1 and TRBJ1-1, the CDR3 gives the full variable domain: KAGVTQTPRYLIKTRGQQVTLSCSPISGHRSVSWYQQTPGQGLQFLFEYFSETQRNKGNFPGRFSGRQFSNSRSEMNVSTLELGDSALYLCASSSKQGKNTEAFFGQGTRLTVV.

The J gene is TRBJ2-1, the V gene TRBV28; 7 positions agree with TRBD1. The junction had 8 bases not matched to a gene; V was cut back by 5 bases and J by 4 bases. This CDR3 has 15 amino acids. The germline gives CDR1 MDHEN, CDR2 SYDVKM. The CDR3 DNA is TGTGCCAGCAGTCCCGACAGGGCGGGTTACAATGAGCAGTTCTTC. Residues: CASSPDRAGYNEQFF.

This rearrangement joins TRBV25-1 to TRBJ1-2; maybe TRBD1 (5 bases). The germline CDR1 and CDR2 sequences are MGHDK and SYGVNS. Between the trimmed V and J ends, which lost 6 bases and 6 bases, there was a span of 14 bases. The CDR3 covers 13 residues. The DNA for the CDR3 is TGTGCCAGCAGATATAGGGGAGAGGATGGCTACACCTTC. It is translated as CASRYRGEDGYTF.

J is TRBJ2-7 and V is TRBV7-9; 7 nucleotides match TRBD1. From germline, CDR1 is SEHNR and CDR2 FQNEAQ (reference sequence). The CDR3 is 14 amino acids. Trimming cost V 4 bases and J 2 bases; bases outside gene matches: 5. CDR3 amino acids: CASSSTGNTYEQYF. The CDR3 bases are TGTGCCAGCAGCTCGACAGGGAACACCTACGAGCAGTACTTC. Drawing the rest from reference TRBV7-9 and TRBJ2-7, the complete variable domain is DTGVSQNPRHKITKRGQNVTFRCDPISEHNRLYWYRQTLGQGPEFLTYFQNEAQLEKSRLLSDRFSAERPKGSFSTLEIQRTEQGDSAMYLCASSSTGNTYEQYFGPGTRLTVT.

This clone showed up just a few times. V is TRBV7-2 and J is TRBJ1-2, with D possibly TRBD1 on 5 matching bases. The CDR3 is 14 amino acids. The ends were cut back, 1 base at V and 6 bases at J, with 12 bases in the middle. CDR1 and CDR2 from the germline V gene are SGHTA and FQGNSA. CDR3 protein: CASSLGGRRNGYTF. The CDR3 nucleotides read TGTGCCAGCAGCTTAGGGGGCCGCAGGAATGGCTACACCTTC.

This chain connects TRBV24-1 to TRBJ2-5; TRBD2 agrees at 7 bases. V was clipped by 2 bases and J by 2 bases; unmatched bases: 4. Germline CDR1 KGHDR, CDR2 SFDVKD. The CDR3 has 15 residues. CDR3 residues: CATSDSAGSQETQYF. The CDR3 nucleotides read TGTGCCACCAGTGATTCAGCGGGGTCACAAGAGACCCAGTACTTC.

This chain links TRBV6-5 with TRBJ1-3; D gene unclear. The germline V gene has CDR1 MNHEY and CDR2 SVGAGI. V lost 6 bases and J 0 bases, leaving 12 bases between the germline ends. CDR3 length equals 15 residues. The CDR3 nucleotides read TGTGCCAGCAGCCTTGGAGTAGGCTCTGGAAACACCATATATTTT. Its translation: CASSLGVGSGNTIYF.

The genes are TRBV24-1 and TRBJ2-3, with D unclear. The CDR3 is 15 residues long. Deletions cut 0 bases from V and 0 bases from J, with 6 bases between. Germline CDR1 reads KGHDR; CDR2 reads SFDVKD. CDR3 DNA sequence: TGTGCCACCAGTGATTTGATGGGGAGCACAGATACGCAGTATTTT. This translates into CATSDLMGSTDTQYF.

The chain combines TRBV2 with TRBJ1-3; D is perhaps TRBD1 (5 bases). Germline V lookup: CDR1 SNHLY, CDR2 FYNNEI. The CDR3 extends over 10 amino acids. V was cut by 11 bases and J by 12 bases, with 14 bases left in between. The CDR3 reads CALGGESIYF. The CDR3, as DNA: TGTGCCCTGGGGGGGGAGAGCATATATTTT.